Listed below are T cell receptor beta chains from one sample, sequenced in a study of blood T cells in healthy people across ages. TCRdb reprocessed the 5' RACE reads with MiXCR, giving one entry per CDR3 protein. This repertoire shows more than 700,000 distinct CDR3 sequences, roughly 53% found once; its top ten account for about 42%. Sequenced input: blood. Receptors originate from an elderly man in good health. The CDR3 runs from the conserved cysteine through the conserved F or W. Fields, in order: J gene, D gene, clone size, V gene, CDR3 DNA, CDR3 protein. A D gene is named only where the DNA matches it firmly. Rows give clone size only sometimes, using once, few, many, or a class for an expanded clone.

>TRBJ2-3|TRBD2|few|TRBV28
TGTGCCAGCAGCTCAAGAGCGGGAGCAGATACGCAGTATTTT
CASSSRAGADTQYF
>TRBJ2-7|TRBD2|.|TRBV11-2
TGTGCCAGCAGCCTAGGGGCGGGAGTCATTTCCTACGAGCAGTACTTC
CASSLGAGVISYEQYF
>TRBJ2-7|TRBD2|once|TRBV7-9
TGTTCCAGCGTCCTGGGGCGGGAGAGCTCCTACGAGCAGTACTTC
CSSVLGRESSYEQYF
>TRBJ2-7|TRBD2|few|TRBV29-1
TGCAGCGTTGAAGCGTTTCCCCTCCCCGGGACTAGCGGGAGGGACTACGAGCAGTACTTC
CSVEAFPLPGTSGRDYEQYF
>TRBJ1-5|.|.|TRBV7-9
TGTGCCAGCACCACGGGTAGCAATCAGCCCCAGCATTTT
CASTTGSNQPQHF
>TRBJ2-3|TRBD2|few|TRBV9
TGTGCCAGCAGCGGACTAGCGGGAGTGGGGGATACGCAGTATTTT
CASSGLAGVGDTQYF
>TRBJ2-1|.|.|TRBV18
TGTGCCAGCTCACCATTGGGGGGCCTGGCCTACAAGGAGCAGTTCTTC
CASSPLGGLAYKEQFF
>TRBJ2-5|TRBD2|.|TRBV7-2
TGTGCCAGCAGCTGGACTAGCGGGAGACAGTACTTC
CASSWTSGRQYF
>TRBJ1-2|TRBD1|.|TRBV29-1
TGCAGCGTTGAAGGCGAACAGGGGGGATATAATGGCTACACCTTC
CSVEGEQGGYNGYTF
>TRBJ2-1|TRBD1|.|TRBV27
TGTGCCAGCTTTAACAGGGGTGGGAATGAGCAGTTCTTC
CASFNRGGNEQFF
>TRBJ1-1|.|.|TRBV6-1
TGTGCCAGCTGTCAGCAGGGTATTCTCACTGAAGCTTTCTTT
CASCQQGILTEAFF
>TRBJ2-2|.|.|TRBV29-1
TGCAGCGTTGAACAGGGATACACCGGGGAGCTGTTTTTT
CSVEQGYTGELFF
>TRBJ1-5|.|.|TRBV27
TGTGCCAGCAGTTTACTGGGGGCGAACAATCAGCCCCAGCATTTT
CASSLLGANNQPQHF
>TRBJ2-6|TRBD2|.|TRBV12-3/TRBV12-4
TGTGCCAGCAGACTAGCGGGAGACGGGACTGGGGCCAACGTCCTGACTTTC
CASRLAGDGTGANVLTF
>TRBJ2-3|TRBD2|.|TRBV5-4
TGTGCCAGCGCCCGGGGGGCAGATACGCAGTATTTT
CASARGADTQYF
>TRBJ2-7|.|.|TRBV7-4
TGTGCCAGCAGCTTATACAGAGCCGAGCAGTACTTC
CASSLYRAEQYF
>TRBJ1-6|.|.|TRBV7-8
TGTGCCAGCAGCGTGGACAGTTATTCACCCCTCCACTTT
CASSVDSYSPLHF
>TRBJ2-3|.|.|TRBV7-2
TGTGCCAGCAGTCCGACGCGTGGAGGCACAGATACGCAGTATTTT
CASSPTRGGTDTQYF
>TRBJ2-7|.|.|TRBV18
TGTGCCAGCTCACCACCGGGCAGGGTATCCGAGCAGTACTTC
CASSPPGRVSEQYF
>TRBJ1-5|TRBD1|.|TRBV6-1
TGTGCCAGCAGTGTGGGGCAGGGGGGTCAGCCCCAGCATTTT
CASSVGQGGQPQHF
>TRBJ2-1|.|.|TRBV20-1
TGCAGTGCTAGGTTACGGGATGGGTCCTACAATGAGCAGTTCTTC
CSARLRDGSYNEQFF
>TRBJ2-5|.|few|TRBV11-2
TGTGCCAGCAGCTTAGACGGTGGCATCTCGTCGGAGACCCAGTACTTC
CASSLDGGISSETQYF
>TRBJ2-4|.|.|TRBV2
TGTGCCAGCAGGCCTACCGTGGCCAAAAACATTCAGTACTTC
CASRPTVAKNIQYF
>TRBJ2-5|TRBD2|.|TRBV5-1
TGCGCCAGCAGACGTCGACTAGCGGGAGCGGGGGAGACCCAGTACTTC
CASRRRLAGAGETQYF
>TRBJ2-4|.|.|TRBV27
TGTGCCAGCAGACTGGAGGGACGAACAGATAAAAACATTCAGTACTTC
CASRLEGRTDKNIQYF